Below, 28 T cell receptor beta chains from the same sample are listed, as sequenced in a study of blood T cell repertoires in COVID-19. Sequencing was performed with immunoSEQ multiplex PCR; in TCRdb, only in-frame clones are kept and a portion is missing. The table shows 77,000 or so clones, with roughly 85% occurring only once. Sequenced material: peripheral blood. The receptors come from an older man with acute or convalescent COVID-19.

The rearrangement links TRBV6-6 to TRBJ2-1; 11 nucleotides match TRBD2. Germline V CDR1 and CDR2: MNHNY, SVGAGI (reference sequence). The CDR3 is 18 residues long. Losses at the gene ends were 5 bases for V and 2 bases for J; bases not matched to a gene: 11. The CDR3 DNA follows: TGTGCCAGCAGTCAGGGACTAGCGGACGTGCGCGCCTACAATGAGCAGTTCTTC. Its translation: CASSQGLADVRAYNEQFF.

This chain links TRBV7-8 with TRBJ2-3, with a weak D call TRBD1 (6 bases). The V and J ends lost 5 bases and 2 bases respectively, with 17 bases between them. Per the germline V gene, CDR1 is SGHVS and CDR2 is FQNEAQ. The CDR3 runs to 16 residues. CDR3 DNA: TGTGCCAGCAGCCCTAGGGGGTCACAGGTCACAGATACGCAGTATTTT. It encodes CASSPRGSQVTDTQYF.

The chain recombines TRBV7-2 with TRBJ2-1; 9 bases match TRBD2. CDR3 length equals 18 residues. Trimming at V came to 2 bases and at J to 1 base, leaving 9 bases not matched to a gene. Germline V gives CDR1 SGHTA, CDR2 FQGNSA. CDR3 sequence: CASSLRGAGGPSYNEQFF. DNA for the CDR3: TGTGCCAGCAGCTTAAGAGGGGCGGGGGGGCCGTCCTACAATGAGCAGTTCTTC.

The chain links TRBV7-3 to TRBJ2-3, with D maybe TRBD2 (6 bases). The CDR3 spans 14 residues. Looked up from germline, CDR1 is SGHTA and CDR2 is FQGTGA. Trimming left V 1 base short and J 5 bases short, with 10 bases between. The CDR3 loop reads CASSLNRGVDTQYF. The DNA of the CDR3 is TGTGCCAGCAGCTTAAATCGCGGGGTAGATACGCAGTATTTT. Filled out from reference TRBV7-3 and TRBJ2-3, the complete variable domain reads GAGVSQTPSNKVTEKGKYVELRCDPISGHTALYWYRQSLGQGPEFLIYFQGTGAADDSGLPNDRFFAVRPEGSVSTLKIQRTERGDSAVYLCASSLNRGVDTQYFGPGTRLTVL.

This clone was seen once. The chain recombines TRBV27 with TRBJ2-5; 7 bases map to TRBD2. Trimming removed 2 bases from V and 5 bases from J; junction bases left unmatched: 5. This CDR3 region has 14 residues. CDR1 is MNHEY and CDR2 is SMNVEV in the germline V gene (reference sequence). The CDR3 spells CASSLAGAGETQYF. CDR3 coding DNA: TGTGCCAGCAGTTTAGCGGGAGCTGGCGAGACCCAGTACTTC.

The CDR3 here is CASSLTDTVNTEAFF. CDR3 bases: TGTGCCAGCAGTCTGACGGACACCGTGAACACTGAAGCTTTCTTT. This chain links TRBV28 with TRBJ1-1; the D gene is possibly TRBD1 (5 bases). CDR3 length: 15 residues. Looked up from germline, CDR1 is MDHEN and CDR2 is SYDVKM. The ends were cut back, 5 bases at V and 0 bases at J, with 13 bases in the middle.

The chain uses TRBV6-6 and TRBJ1-5, with 7 bases lining up with TRBD1. Germline CDR1 is MNHNY and CDR2 is SVGAGI (reference sequence). The CDR3 has 14 residues. J gave up 7 bases and V 2 bases, and 5 bases lay outside the gene matches. CDR3 sequence (DNA): TGTGCCAGCAGTTACCGGGACAGCCCCCAGCCCCAGCATTTT. Translating gives CASSYRDSPQPQHF.

V usage is TRBV5-1 and J usage is TRBJ2-7, with 8 bases identical to TRBD1. Germline lookup yields CDR1 SGHRS and CDR2 YFSETQ. V shed 5 bases, J shed 6 bases, and the junction held 10 bases outside the gene matches. This CDR3 contains 14 residues. CDR3 sequence reads: CASSSRTGWGEQYF. CDR3 coding DNA: TGCGCCAGCAGTTCCCGGACAGGGTGGGGCGAGCAGTACTTC.

The chain couples TRBV29-1 to TRBJ1-2; maybe TRBD1 (6 bases). The CDR3 is 17 residues long. Germline-derived CDR1 and CDR2 are SQVTM and ANQGSEA. Trimming removed 0 bases from V and 0 bases from J, with 17 bases in between. CDR3 protein: CSVEDWAGTKANYGYTF. The CDR3, as DNA: TGCAGCGTTGAAGATTGGGCAGGGACAAAAGCTAACTATGGCTACACCTTC.

The CDR3 DNA reads TGTGCCAGTGGATTGCGGACAGGGACAGGGTCACCCCTCCACTTT. This codes for CASGLRTGTGSPLHF. The rearrangement joins TRBV19 to TRBJ1-6; 9 nucleotides align to TRBD1. J lost 10 bases, V lost 8 bases, and 12 bases had no gene match. The V gene's germline CDR1 is LNHDA and CDR2 SQIVND (reference sequence). The CDR3 consists of 15 residues.

The chain employs TRBV18 and TRBJ2-1, with D possibly matching TRBD1 (6 bases). The CDR3 covers 14 residues. The V gene lost 3 bases and the J gene lost 2 bases, with 8 bases spanning the gap. CDR1 KGHSH and CDR2 LQKENI come from the germline V gene. Here the CDR3 reads CASSPTGTYNEQFF. In DNA, the CDR3 is TGTGCCAGCTCACCTACAGGGACCTACAATGAGCAGTTCTTC.

The chain recombines TRBV5-5 with TRBJ1-1; D uncertain. The germline CDR1 and CDR2 sequences are SGHKS and YYEKEE (reference sequence). The ends were cut back, 4 bases at V and 1 base at J, with 20 bases in the middle. The CDR3 loop spans 17 amino acids. CDR3 sequence (DNA): TGTGCCAGCAGCCGGGGTGGTCTCGGCAGGAGGAACACTGAAGCTTTCTTT. This translates into CASSRGGLGRRNTEAFF.

The chain is built from TRBV11-3 and TRBJ1-1; D remains ambiguous. The CDR3 loop spans 13 amino acids. V was shortened by 4 bases and J by 0 bases, with 6 bases between the two germline ends. Germline V gene lookup returns CDR1 SGHNT and CDR2 YENEEA. CDR3 coding DNA: TGTGCCAGCAGCTCTAAAATGAACACTGAAGCTTTCTTT. It encodes CASSSKMNTEAFF.

This chain connects TRBV2 to TRBJ1-1; D is perhaps TRBD1 (5 bases). V was cut by 0 bases and J by 0 bases, with 8 bases left in between. From germline, CDR1 is SNHLY and CDR2 FYNNEI. The CDR3 consists of 15 residues. The CDR3 sequence: CASSEARQLNTEAFF. CDR3 DNA sequence: TGTGCCAGCAGTGAAGCGAGACAGCTGAACACTGAAGCTTTCTTT.

The chain is built from TRBV28 and TRBJ1-2, with D uncertain. Per the germline V gene, CDR1 is MDHEN and CDR2 is SYDVKM. V shed 6 bases and J shed 4 bases, with 12 bases lying between them. This CDR3 is built from 13 residues. CDR3 loop: CASRGQEGYGYTF. CDR3 DNA: TGTGCCAGCAGAGGGCAGGAGGGCTATGGCTACACCTTC.

The rearrangement uses TRBV6-2 or TRBV6-3 and TRBJ2-1; 7 bases map to TRBD1. The germline gives CDR1 MNHEY, CDR2 SVGEGT. The ends lost 5 bases at V and 9 bases at J; junction bases unmatched: 4. CDR3 length equals 12 residues. The CDR3 is CASSQQGTEQFF. The CDR3 nucleotides read TGTGCCAGCAGTCAACAGGGGACTGAGCAGTTCTTC.

The V gene is TRBV9, the J gene TRBJ2-3; 11 bases agree with TRBD2. CDR3 size: 16 residues. Trimming took 2 bases from V and 7 from J; bases not matched to a gene: 9. The germline CDR1 and CDR2 sequences are SGDLS and YYNGEE. The CDR3 spells CASSVGIAGGPYTQYF. DNA for the CDR3: TGTGCCAGCAGCGTCGGAATAGCGGGAGGGCCCTATACGCAGTATTTT.

V gene TRBV6-2 or TRBV6-3 combines with J gene TRBJ2-3, with 14 bases identical to TRBD2. The CDR3 loop spans 19 amino acids. V lost 2 bases and J lost 4; bases outside the gene matches: 11. The germline gives CDR1 MNHEY, CDR2 SVGEGT. The CDR3 bases are TGTGCCAGCAGTTACGTGACTAGCGGGGGGGCGCTTCCAGCAGATACGCAGTATTTT. Translation gives CASSYVTSGGALPADTQYF.

Comment on this clone: Other DNA sequences in this specimen translate into the identical CDR3. This rearrangement joins TRBV7-2 to TRBJ2-7; tentatively, D is TRBD2 (5 bases). Trimming removed 1 base from V and 5 bases from J, with 9 bases in between. Germline V gene sequence: CDR1 SGHTA, CDR2 FQGNSA. The CDR3 consists of 13 residues. The CDR3 region is CASSLVTGNEQYF. The DNA for the CDR3 is TGTGCCAGCAGCTTAGTGACGGGGAACGAGCAGTACTTC.

The chain uses TRBV11-2 and TRBJ1-1; a possible D gene is TRBD1 (6 bases). The CDR3 is 11 amino acids. Germline loops: CDR1 SGHAT, CDR2 FQNNGV. V was pared by 8 bases and J by 8 bases, with 12 bases between. CDR3 DNA sequence: TGTGCCAGCCTGGGAGGGGGAGAAGCTTTCTTT. Residues: CASLGGGEAFF.

Only one count was recorded for this clone. This sequence joins TRBV28 and TRBJ1-1; no clear D. Germline V gene data show CDR1 as MDHEN and CDR2 as SYDVKM. The CDR3 has 12 residues. The V end lost 0 bases, the J end lost 10 bases, and 9 bases lay between the germline ends. The CDR3 reads CASSLWAVGAFF. The CDR3 nucleotides read TGTGCCAGCAGTTTATGGGCAGTTGGAGCTTTCTTT. The variable domain in full, completed from reference TRBV28 and TRBJ1-1, reads DVKVTQSSRYLVKRTGEKVFLECVQDMDHENMFWYRQDPGLGLRLIYFSYDVKMKEKGDIPEGYSVSREKKERFSLILESASTNQTSMYLCASSLWAVGAFFGQGTRLTVV.

The chain is built from TRBV9 and TRBJ1-5, with 10 bases aligning to TRBD1. V shed 4 bases and J 3 bases; nucleotides not matched to a gene: 13. This CDR3 region has 18 residues. Germline lookup yields CDR1 SGDLS and CDR2 YYNGEE. CDR3 sequence reads: CASSTTFRDRGLNQPQHF. DNA of the CDR3: TGTGCCAGCAGCACCACCTTCCGGGACAGGGGCCTCAATCAGCCCCAGCATTTT.

On this clone: Other DNA sequences of this sample code for an identical CDR3. The J gene is TRBJ2-1, the V gene TRBV6-4; 10 positions agree with TRBD2. After removal of 4 bases from V and 2 bases from J, the junction contained 2 bases not matched to a gene. Germline lookup yields CDR1 MRHNA and CDR2 SNTAGT. There are 15 residues in the CDR3. Here the CDR3 reads CASSVLAGTYNEQFF. The DNA for the CDR3 is TGTGCCAGCAGTGTACTAGCGGGAACCTACAATGAGCAGTTCTTC.

The chain employs TRBV6-2 or TRBV6-3 and TRBJ2-3; 7 bases are a match to TRBD2. CDR3 length equals 17 residues. In germline, CDR1 is MNHEY, CDR2 SVGEGT. The V and J ends lost 2 bases and 4 bases, in that order; junction bases with no gene match: 12. The DNA of the CDR3 is TGTGCCAGCAGTTACCCGCTTGGGGGGAGCGGGGCAGATACGCAGTATTTT. Protein sequence: CASSYPLGGSGADTQYF.

This chain uses TRBV10-1 with TRBJ2-3; 15 bases agree with TRBD2. Germline V gives CDR1 WNHNN, CDR2 SYGVQD (reference sequence). V shed 4 bases and J 5 bases; nucleotides not matched to a gene: 4. CDR3 length: 16 amino acids. CDR3 sequence: CASSGPGLAGGDTQYF. The CDR3 coding sequence is TGCGCCAGCAGTGGCCCGGGACTAGCGGGAGGAGATACGCAGTATTTT.

This chain joins TRBV18 and TRBJ2-3; no definite D call. In germline, CDR1 is KGHSH, CDR2 LQKENI. Trimming pared 6 bases from V and 0 bases from J, leaving 10 bases between. The CDR3 is 14 amino acids. This CDR3 reads CASSPGQSTDTQYF. The DNA for the CDR3 is TGTGCCAGCTCCCCTGGCCAAAGCACAGATACGCAGTATTTT.

The chain carries TRBV28 and TRBJ1-3; tentatively, D is TRBD1 (6 bases). Germline V gene sequence: CDR1 MDHEN, CDR2 SYDVKM. The length of the CDR3 is 15 residues. Deletions cut 2 bases from V and 7 bases from J, with 15 bases between. The CDR3 spells CASSLRDNTGNTIYF. The CDR3 bases are TGTGCCAGCAGTTTAAGGGACAACACGGGGAACACCATATATTTT. Variable domain in full (rest from reference TRBV28 and TRBJ1-3): DVKVTQSSRYLVKRTGEKVFLECVQDMDHENMFWYRQDPGLGLRLIYFSYDVKMKEKGDIPEGYSVSREKKERFSLILESASTNQTSMYLCASSLRDNTGNTIYFGEGSWLTVV.

For this clone: One end of the junction fails to match germline, which may point to a read error. The V and J genes are TRBV7-2 and TRBJ2-3; a weak D match, TRBD1 (7 bases). CDR3 size: 14 residues. Germline V lookup: CDR1 SGHTA, CDR2 FQGNSA. CDR3 region: CASSRVGGTDAQYF. In DNA, the CDR3 is TGTGCCAGCAGCCGTGTAGGGGGGACAGATGCGCAGTATTTT.